The 9 T cell receptor beta chains in this list originate from one sample, sequenced in a study of blood T cells in healthy people across ages. A second PCR of about 7 to 12 cycles used a sample-barcoded 5' primer and a J-beta primer mix. Each CDR3 protein gets one entry after TCRdb re-called the 5' RACE reads with MiXCR. This sample has approximately 830,000 distinct CDR3 sequences; about 62% occur once, and the top ten carry about a quarter. Sequenced input: blood. Source of these receptors: a man aged 25 to 40 in good health.

The genes are TRBV27 and TRBJ1-1; D might be TRBD1 (5 bases). The CDR3 spans 13 residues. The germline gives CDR1 MNHEY, CDR2 SMNVEV (reference sequence). Trimming shortened V by 5 bases and J by 6 bases, and 13 bases separated the two germline ends. CDR3: CASSPSGTSEAFF. CDR3 DNA sequence: TGTGCCAGCAGTCCCTCCGGGACTTCTGAAGCTTTCTTT.

CDR3 sequence reads: CASSVRGTRSSDTQYF. For the CDR3, the DNA is TGTGCCAGCAGCGTCCGCGGGACTAGAAGTTCTGATACGCAGTATTTT. This chain connects TRBV9 to TRBJ2-3; 8 bases align to TRBD2. J was trimmed by 6 bases and V by 2 bases; bases with no gene match: 11. The CDR3 totals 16 residues. CDR1 and CDR2 (germline): SGDLS, YYNGEE.

CDR3 sequence: CASSFSGGSQETQYF. CDR3 sequence (DNA): TGTGCCAGCAGCTTTAGCGGGGGATCCCAAGAGACCCAGTACTTC. The chain carries TRBV7-2 and TRBJ2-5, with 9 bases fitting TRBD2. The CDR3 is 15 amino acids. Germline CDR1 SGHTA, CDR2 FQGNSA. V was clipped by 3 bases and J by 1 base; unmatched bases: 3.

The chain uses TRBV4-2 and TRBJ2-5; perhaps TRBD2 as D (6 bases). The end of the DNA aligns better with TRBJ2-7, so the J call may be wrong. Germline V gene data show CDR1 as LGHNA and CDR2 as YNFKEQ. The CDR3 has 14 amino acids. The CDR3 DNA sequence: TGTGCCAGCAGCCAAGTGGGGACTCCGTACGAGCAGTACTTC. Translating it yields CASSQVGTPYEQYF.

The chain links TRBV3-1 to TRBJ1-4; no reliable D call. Trimming removed 6 bases at V and 8 bases at J, with 19 bases between. This CDR3 is 15 amino acids long. The germline gives CDR1 LGHDT, CDR2 YNNKEL (reference sequence). The CDR3, as DNA: TGTGCCAGCAGGCCAAGTTTAGAGTTTGGGGAAAAACTGTTTTTT. Encoded protein: CASRPSLEFGEKLFF. Drawing the rest from reference TRBV3-1 and TRBJ1-4, the complete variable domain is DTAVSQTPKYLVTQMGNDKSIKCEQNLGHDTMYWYKQDSKKFLKIMFSYNNKELIINETVPNRFSPKSPDKAHLNLHINSLELGDSAVYFCASRPSLEFGEKLFFGSGTQLSVL.

The table lists this clonotype with a count of one. The chain employs TRBV20-1 and TRBJ2-2; 10 positions agree with TRBD2. The trim removed 6 bases at V and 8 bases at J, leaving 18 bases unmatched. CDR3 size: 17 residues. CDR1 and CDR2 from the germline V gene are DFQATT and SNEGSKA (reference sequence). CDR3 DNA: TGCAGTGCGACCGGGACTAGCGCGACCCAACTGACAGGGGAGCTGTTTTTT. Its translation is CSATGTSATQLTGELFF.

This chain joins TRBV7-2 and TRBJ2-3; 7 bases align to TRBD2. Unmatched junction bases numbered 2, after V lost 3 bases and J lost 2 bases. CDR3 size: 14 residues. Germline CDR1 reads SGHTA; CDR2 reads FQGNSA. CDR3 bases: TGTGCCAGCAGCTTGGGGGACTACACAGATACGCAGTATTTT. Amino acids: CASSLGDYTDTQYF.

The CDR3 bases are TGTGCCAGCAGAAAGGGGGCCTACGAGCAGTACTTC. Translation gives CASRKGAYEQYF. The V gene is TRBV13, the J gene TRBJ2-7, with D possibly being TRBD1 (6 bases). In germline, CDR1 is PRHDT, CDR2 FYEKMQ (reference sequence). This CDR3 is built from 12 residues. V lost 6 bases, J lost 2 bases, and 8 bases lay in between.

The V and J genes are TRBV20-1 and TRBJ2-1; a possible D gene is TRBD1 (6 bases). The V end was cut by 8 bases, the J end by 8 bases, with 19 bases between. This CDR3 spans 13 amino acids. Germline CDR1 and CDR2: DFQATT and SNEGSKA (reference sequence). The chain's CDR3 is CSPLGAGWDEQFF. Here the CDR3 DNA reads TGCAGTCCCTTGGGGGCGGGCTGGGATGAGCAGTTCTTC.